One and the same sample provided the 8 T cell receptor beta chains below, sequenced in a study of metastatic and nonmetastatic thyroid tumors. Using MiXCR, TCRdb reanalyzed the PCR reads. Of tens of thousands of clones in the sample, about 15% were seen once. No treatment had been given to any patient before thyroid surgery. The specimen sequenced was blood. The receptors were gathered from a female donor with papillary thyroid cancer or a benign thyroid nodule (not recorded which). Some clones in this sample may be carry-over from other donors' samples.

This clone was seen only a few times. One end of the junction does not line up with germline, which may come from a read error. The CDR3 DNA follows: TGTGCCAGCAGCAACCACCCCTCGGACGGGGATAATTCACCCATCCACTTT. It is translated as CASSNHPSDGDNSPIHF. The chain combines TRBV6-2 or TRBV6-3 with TRBJ1-6; D uncertain. The CDR3 contains 17 residues. Germline V gene lookup returns CDR1 MNHEY and CDR2 SVGEGT.

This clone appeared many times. CDR3 DNA: TGTGCCAGCAGCTTGAACAAGGAAGCTTTCTTT. Its translation: CASSLNKEAFF. This sequence joins TRBV7-8 and TRBJ1-1; no reliable D call. The CDR3 has 11 residues. With 3 bases removed from V and 8 bases from J, the gap between germline ends came to 7 bases. CDR1 is SGHVS and CDR2 is FQNEAQ in the germline V gene.

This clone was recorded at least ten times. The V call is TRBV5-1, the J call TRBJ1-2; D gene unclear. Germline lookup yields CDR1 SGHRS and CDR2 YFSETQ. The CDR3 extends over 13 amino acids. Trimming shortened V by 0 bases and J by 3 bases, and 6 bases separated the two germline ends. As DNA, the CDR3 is TGCGCCAGCAGCTTGGGAGAACACTATGGCTACACCTTC. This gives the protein CASSLGEHYGYTF.

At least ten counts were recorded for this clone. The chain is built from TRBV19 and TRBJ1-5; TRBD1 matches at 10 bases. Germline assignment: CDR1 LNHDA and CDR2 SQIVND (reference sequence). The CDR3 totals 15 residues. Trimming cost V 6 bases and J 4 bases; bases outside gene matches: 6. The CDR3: CASSRDRGPNQPQHF. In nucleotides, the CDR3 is TGTGCCAGTAGCCGGGACAGGGGCCCTAATCAGCCCCAGCATTTT.

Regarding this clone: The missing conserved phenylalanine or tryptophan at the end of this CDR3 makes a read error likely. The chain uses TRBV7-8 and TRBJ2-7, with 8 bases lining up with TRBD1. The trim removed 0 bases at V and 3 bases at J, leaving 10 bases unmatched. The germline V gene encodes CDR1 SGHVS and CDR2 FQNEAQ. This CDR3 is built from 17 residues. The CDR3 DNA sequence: TGTGCCAGCAGCTTAGCGCTCGTGCCAGGGGGCGACTACGAGCAGTACATC. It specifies CASSLALVPGGDYEQYI.

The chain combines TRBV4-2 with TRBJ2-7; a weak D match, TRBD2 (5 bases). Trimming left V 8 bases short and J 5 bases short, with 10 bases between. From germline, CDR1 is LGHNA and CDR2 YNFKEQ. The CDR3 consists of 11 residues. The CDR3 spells CASGGAHEQYF. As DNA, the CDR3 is TGTGCCAGCGGAGGAGCCCACGAGCAGTACTTC.

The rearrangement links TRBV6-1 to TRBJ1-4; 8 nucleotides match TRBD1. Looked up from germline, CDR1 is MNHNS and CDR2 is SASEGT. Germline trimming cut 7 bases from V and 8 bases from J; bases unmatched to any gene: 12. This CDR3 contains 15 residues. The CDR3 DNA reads TGTGCCAGCAATGGACAGGGTCGGGGAGGAGAAAAACTGTTTTTT. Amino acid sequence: CASNGQGRGGEKLFF.

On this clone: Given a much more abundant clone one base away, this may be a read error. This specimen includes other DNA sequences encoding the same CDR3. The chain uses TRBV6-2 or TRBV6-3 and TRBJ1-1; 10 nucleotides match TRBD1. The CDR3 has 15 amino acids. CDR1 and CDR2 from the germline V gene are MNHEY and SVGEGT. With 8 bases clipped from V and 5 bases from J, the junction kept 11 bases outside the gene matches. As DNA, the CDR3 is TGTGCCAGCCGCCTAACGGGACAGGGGAGGACTGAAGCTTTCTTT. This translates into CASRLTGQGRTEAFF.